What follows is one T cell receptor beta chain and its context. The CDR3 consists of 12 residues. Germline V CDR1 and CDR2: SNHLY, FYNNEI. The germline V and J ends were trimmed by 7 bases and 4 bases, with 10 bases remaining between them. This specimen comes from a study of blood T cell repertoires in COVID-19. The table came from immunoSEQ multiplex PCR; TCRdb's copy has only in-frame clones and leaves some out. The data contain about 50,000 clones, approximately 80% of them seen just once; the ten biggest clones take up 5.8%. The chain combines TRBV2 with TRBJ1-1, with D possibly being TRBD1 (6 bases). Input material: PBMCs or T cells enriched from blood (not recorded which). This TCR came from a woman in her forties or fifties with acute COVID-19. The chain's CDR3 is CASMGGGTEAFF. In DNA, the CDR3 is TGTGCCAGCATGGGAGGGGGCACTGAAGCTTTCTTT.